Here is one TCR beta chain with its context. Its target is not known. This sample is drawn from a study of cytomegalovirus exposure and HLA in healthy donors. Study-level results: In vitro, a few CMV-associated chains proved specific for CMV antigens. A later look showed TCR association rates differing by HLA locus, highest for DRB1 and lowest for HLA-C.

Donors were ostensibly healthy at sampling, although undocumented immune exposures were probable. Primers: 60 Vbeta forward and 13 Jbeta reverse. Libraries were prepared by immunoSEQ multiplex PCR; TCRdb keeps only in-frame clonotypes and omits some of them. Of about 130,000 clones listed, roughly two thirds are singletons. The receptor's source is a man between 25 and 39 years old in good health and CMV-seropositive. Sequenced input: PBMCs.

The CDR3 DNA sequence: TGTGCCAGCAGCTTAGCGTTGACTCACACCGGGGAGCTGTTTTTT. This gives the protein CASSLALTHTGELFF. This rearrangement joins TRBV7-6 to TRBJ2-2; D gene uncertain. Deletions cut 0 bases from V and 3 bases from J, with 8 bases between. The CDR3 runs 15 residues. Per germline, CDR1 SGHVS and CDR2 FNYEAQ.